The 15 T cell receptor beta chains below were found in one sample sequenced in a study of PD-1 blockade in classical Hodgkin lymphoma. Sequencing was performed with immunoSEQ multiplex PCR; in TCRdb, only in-frame clones are kept and a portion is missing. The sample lists almost 15,000 clones, about nine tenths seen once, with under 20% in the top ten. Documented time point: cycle 4 day 1 (C4D1), after about 6 weeks of nivolumab. Every one of the patients relapsed after autologous stem cell transplantation (brentuximab vedotin exposure was variable). Magnetic depletion of non-target cells from thawed PBMCs yielded purified CD8+ T cells. Sequenced here: CD8+ T cells from blood, sampled before the fourth cycle of nivolumab. All receptors derive from a human donor with classical Hodgkin lymphoma.

The gene calls are TRBV14 and TRBJ2-1; D is uncertain. The ends were cut back, 4 bases at V and 3 bases at J, with 4 bases in the middle. Germline CDR1 SGHDN, CDR2 FVKESK. The CDR3 runs 12 residues. The CDR3 loop reads CASSPYYNEQFF. In DNA form, the CDR3 reads TGTGCCAGCAGCCCTTACTACAATGAGCAGTTCTTC.

V and J are TRBV4-1 and TRBJ1-1; 7 bases align to TRBD1. CDR1 is MGHRA, CDR2 YSYEKL, per germline. The CDR3 consists of 14 residues. Unmatched junction bases numbered 6, after V lost 1 base and J lost 7 bases. The DNA of the CDR3 is TGCGCCAGCAGCCAAGCAAACAGGGGCAGTGAAGCTTTCTTT. Its protein product is CASSQANRGSEAFF.

This rearrangement joins TRBV29-1 to TRBJ1-2; no clear D gene. Germline CDR1 and CDR2: SQVTM and ANQGSEA. The CDR3 runs to 14 residues. Trimming took 6 bases from V and 8 from J, leaving 22 bases between them. This CDR3 is CSVRPASPMSGYTF. CDR3 nucleotide sequence: TGCAGCGTGCGCCCCGCTTCGCCCATGTCCGGCTACACCTTC.

This chain links TRBV4-1 with TRBJ1-5, with D possibly being TRBD1 (5 bases). CDR3 length equals 14 residues. V lost 4 bases and J lost 4, with 11 bases in between. Germline V CDR1 and CDR2: MGHRA, YSYEKL. CDR3 DNA sequence: TGCGCCAGCAGCCTCCCCGGGACGAATCAGCCCCAGCATTTT. Residues: CASSLPGTNQPQHF.

This CDR3 reads CASSPGPSMTYEQYF. The CDR3 nucleotides read TGTGCCAGCAGCCCTGGGCCCTCTATGACCTACGAGCAGTACTTC. The chain links TRBV28 to TRBJ2-7, with D unresolved. Per the germline V gene, CDR1 is MDHEN and CDR2 is SYDVKM. The CDR3 is made up of 15 amino acids. V was trimmed by 6 bases and J by 2 bases, leaving 17 bases between them.

The V gene is TRBV7-9, the J gene TRBJ2-5; no clear D. V was clipped by 5 bases and J by 0 bases, with 13 bases between them. This CDR3 has 15 residues. From germline, CDR1 is SEHNR and CDR2 FQNEAQ (reference sequence). This CDR3 is CASSPLGPYQETQYF. The CDR3 bases are TGTGCCAGCAGCCCCCTCGGGCCGTACCAAGAGACCCAGTACTTC.

This rearrangement joins TRBV6-1 to TRBJ1-5; D is uncertain. The CDR3 has 14 residues. The V end lost 1 base, the J end lost 6 bases, and 10 bases lay between the germline ends. Germline-derived CDR1 and CDR2 are MNHNS and SASEGT. In DNA, the CDR3 is TGTGCCAGCAGTGAAGGGTTGGGAGGTCAGCCCCAGCATTTT. Translated, it gives CASSEGLGGQPQHF.

This chain uses TRBV7-9 with TRBJ2-3; 10 nucleotides match TRBD2. CDR3 length equals 17 residues. The V and J ends lost 1 base and 4 bases, in that order; junction bases with no gene match: 8. Germline V gives CDR1 SEHNR, CDR2 FQNEAQ (reference sequence). CDR3 sequence reads: CASSLVGLADFADTQYF. The CDR3 DNA reads TGTGCCAGCAGCTTAGTCGGACTAGCGGATTTCGCAGATACGCAGTATTTT.

The chain uses TRBV25-1 and TRBJ2-7; perhaps TRBD1 as D (5 bases). V lost 3 bases, J lost 6 bases, and 9 bases lay in between. Germline assignment: CDR1 MGHDK and CDR2 SYGVNS. CDR3 length: 12 residues. This CDR3 is CASSENRLEQYF. In DNA form, the CDR3 reads TGTGCCAGCAGTGAGAACAGGCTCGAGCAGTACTTC.

This chain joins TRBV15 and TRBJ2-7; TRBD2 might be the D (5 bases). The CDR3 has 18 amino acids. Trimming pared 4 bases from V and 6 bases from J, leaving 28 bases between. From germline, CDR1 is LNHNV and CDR2 YYDKDF (reference sequence). The CDR3 DNA follows: TGTGCCACCAGCAAACACCGGGATAGGGCTCGTTGGGCCGGCGAGCAGTACTTC. Its protein is CATSKHRDRARWAGEQYF.

This clone has a handful of counts. The rearrangement links TRBV9 to TRBJ2-7; perhaps D is TRBD1 or TRBD2 (5 bases each). The V end lost 0 bases, the J end lost 6 bases, and 16 bases lay between the germline ends. In germline, CDR1 is SGDLS, CDR2 YYNGEE. The CDR3 is 15 residues long. Written as DNA, the CDR3 is TGTGCCAGCAGCGTAGCTCCAGGGACCTTCATCGAGCAGTACTTC. Translated: CASSVAPGTFIEQYF.

The chain carries TRBV5-1 and TRBJ2-7; D not certain. Germline CDR1 SGHRS, CDR2 YFSETQ. CDR3 length: 14 residues. Trimming removed 1 base from V and 2 bases from J, with 10 bases in between. The CDR3 region is CASSLNEITYEQYF. In DNA form, the CDR3 reads TGCGCCAGCAGCTTGAATGAGATTACCTACGAGCAGTACTTC.

This chain uses TRBV28 with TRBJ1-6; D unresolved. Per germline, CDR1 MDHEN and CDR2 SYDVKM. V lost 0 bases, J lost 6 bases, and 9 bases lay in between. The CDR3 sequence is 15 residues long. The CDR3 coding sequence is TGTGCCAGCAGTTTATGGGGTTCTGTTAATTCACCCCTCCACTTT. Its protein is CASSLWGSVNSPLHF.

J is TRBJ1-1 and V is TRBV19; D is perhaps TRBD1 (5 bases). From germline, CDR1 is LNHDA and CDR2 SQIVND (reference sequence). Trimming removed 5 bases from V and 5 bases from J, with 15 bases in between. This CDR3 is 14 amino acids long. CDR3 in amino acids: CASSGIMGGTEAFF. The CDR3 nucleotides read TGTGCCAGTAGTGGAATTATGGGGGGGACTGAAGCTTTCTTT.

This rearrangement joins TRBV15 to TRBJ1-5; 8 nucleotides line up with TRBD1. The junction had 4 bases not matched to a gene; V was cut back by 0 bases and J by 6 bases. The CDR3 totals 15 residues. CDR1 and CDR2 from the germline V gene are LNHNV and YYDKDF (reference sequence). In DNA form, the CDR3 reads TGTGCCACCAGCAGAGACAGGGGGCTGGGTCAGCCCCAGCATTTT. Encoded protein: CATSRDRGLGQPQHF. The variable domain in full, with the rest retrieved from reference TRBV15 and TRBJ1-5, is DAMVIQNPRYQVTQFGKPVTLSCSQTLNHNVMYWYQQKSSQAPKLLFHYYDKDFNNEADTPDNFQSRRPNTSFCFLDIRSPGLGDTAMYLCATSRDRGLGQPQHFGDGTRLSIL.